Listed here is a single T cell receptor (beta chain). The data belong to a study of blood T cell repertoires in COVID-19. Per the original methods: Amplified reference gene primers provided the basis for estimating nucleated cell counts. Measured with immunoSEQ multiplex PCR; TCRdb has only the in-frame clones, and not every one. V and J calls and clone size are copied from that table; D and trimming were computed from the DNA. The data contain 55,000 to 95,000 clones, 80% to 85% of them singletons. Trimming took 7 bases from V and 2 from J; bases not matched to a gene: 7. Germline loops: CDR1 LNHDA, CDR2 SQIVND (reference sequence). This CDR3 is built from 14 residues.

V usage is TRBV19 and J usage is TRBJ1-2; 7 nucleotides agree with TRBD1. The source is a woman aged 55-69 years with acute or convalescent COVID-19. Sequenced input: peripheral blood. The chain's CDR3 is CASTQQGRNYGYTF. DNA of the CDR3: TGTGCCAGTACCCAACAGGGGAGGAACTATGGCTACACCTTC.